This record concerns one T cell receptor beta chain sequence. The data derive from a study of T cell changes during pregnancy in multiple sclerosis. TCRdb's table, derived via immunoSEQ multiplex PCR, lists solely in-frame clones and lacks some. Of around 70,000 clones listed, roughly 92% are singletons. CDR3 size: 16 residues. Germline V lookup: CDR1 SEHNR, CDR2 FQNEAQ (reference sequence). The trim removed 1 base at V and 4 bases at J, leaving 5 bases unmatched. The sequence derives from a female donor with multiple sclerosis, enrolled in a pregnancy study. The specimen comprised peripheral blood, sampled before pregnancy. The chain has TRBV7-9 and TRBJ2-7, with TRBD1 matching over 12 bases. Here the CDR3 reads CASSLESGQGAYEQYF. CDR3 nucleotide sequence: TGTGCCAGCAGCTTAGAGTCGGGACAGGGGGCGTACGAGCAGTACTTC. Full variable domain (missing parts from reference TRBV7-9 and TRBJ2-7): DTGVSQNPRHKITKRGQNVTFRCDPISEHNRLYWYRQTLGQGPEFLTYFQNEAQLEKSRLLSDRFSAERPKGSFSTLEIQRTEQGDSAMYLCASSLESGQGAYEQYFGPGTRLTVT.